The text below deals with one T cell receptor beta chain. As processed by the authors: Nucleated cell counts were estimated from reference gene primer amplification. Profiling relied on immunoSEQ multiplex PCR, and the TCRdb table lists in-frame clones only, not all of them. The DNA was the basis for D and trimming; V, J and clone size are from that table. The sample contains under 200,000 clones, around 90% of which appear only once. This entry comes from a study of blood T cell repertoires in COVID-19. Study in general: Acute-phase and convalescent COVID-19 samples originated in the United States, Italy and Spain. T cells, B-cell-depleted T cells, or PBMCs provided the cDNA or gDNA that served as material.

The TCR comes from a man aged 50 to 60 with acute or convalescent COVID-19. Sequenced: peripheral blood.

The CDR3 region is CASSLGIGASGITYEQYF. In DNA form, the CDR3 reads TGTGCCAGCAGCTTGGGGATAGGAGCTAGCGGTATAACCTACGAGCAGTACTTC. The chain recombines TRBV7-6 with TRBJ2-7; 7 bases match TRBD2. Germline CDR1 is SGHVS and CDR2 is FNYEAQ. V shed 3 bases and J 2 bases; nucleotides not matched to a gene: 16. The CDR3 sequence is 18 residues long.